These 14 T cell receptor beta chains were sequenced from one sample in a study of post-analysis software for immune sequencing data. The TCR beta cDNA libraries carried unique molecular identifiers. TCRdb called the PCR reads again in MiXCR, with one record for every CDR3 protein. This table has around 770,000 distinct CDR3 sequences, under 60% appearing once. Study conclusions and caveats: Compared with controls, patients had more of five TRBV segments, including TRBV5-6, TRBV5-1 and TRBV20-1.

Their target antigens are unknown. The sequenced sample consisted of blood. The receptors shown here come from a girl aged 5 to 17 with multiple sclerosis.

This clonotype was picked up many times. The chain is built from TRBV20-1 and TRBJ2-1; D is uncertain. The CDR3 loop spans 10 amino acids. Germline assignment: CDR1 DFQATT and CDR2 SNEGSKA (reference sequence). V was clipped by 3 bases and J by 5 bases, with 2 bases between them. The CDR3 region has the DNA TGCAGTGCTAGTGACAATGAGCAGTTCTTC. Protein product: CSASDNEQFF.

The chain is built from TRBV3-1 and TRBJ1-2; a weak D match, TRBD1 (6 bases). This CDR3 comprises 16 residues. Trimming cost V 1 base and J 2 bases, with 14 bases left between them. Germline CDR1 LGHDT, CDR2 YNNKEL (reference sequence). In DNA form, the CDR3 reads TGTGCCAGCAGCCAAGGGCAGGGGACCATCAACTATGGCTACACCTTC. It specifies CASSQGQGTINYGYTF.

This clonotype was found once. This rearrangement joins TRBV24-1 to TRBJ1-2; no definite D call. The CDR3 totals 14 residues. The V end was cut by 0 bases, the J end by 2 bases, with 6 bases between. Looked up from germline, CDR1 is KGHDR and CDR2 is SFDVKD. The CDR3 spells CATSDLEQNYGYTF. The CDR3 DNA follows: TGTGCCACCAGTGATTTGGAGCAGAACTATGGCTACACCTTC.

As regards this clonotype: One end of the junction fails to match germline, which may point to a read error. The CDR3 DNA reads TGCAGCGTTGAGTCCAGGCTCTACAATGAGCAGGTCTTC. Encoded protein: CSVESRLYNEQVF. The chain combines TRBV29-1 with TRBJ2-1, with D uncertain. This CDR3 contains 13 residues. In germline, CDR1 is SQVTM, CDR2 ANQGSEA.

The rearrangement links TRBV5-1 to TRBJ1-4; no definite D call. Germline values: CDR1 SGHRS, CDR2 YFSETQ. V lost 1 base, J lost 4 bases, and 11 bases lay in between. The CDR3 sequence is 15 residues long. The CDR3 region has the DNA TGCGCCAGCAGCTTGTCCGCGACGGGTAATGAAAAACTGTTTTTT. Its translation: CASSLSATGNEKLFF.

This clonotype was counted a few times. The rearrangement links TRBV5-1 to TRBJ2-7; tentative D call: TRBD1 (5 bases). Germline V gene data show CDR1 as SGHRS and CDR2 as YFSETQ. Trimming removed 3 bases from V and 7 bases from J, with 11 bases in between. This CDR3 is 12 amino acids long. The CDR3 loop is CASSSTGEEQYF. The CDR3 coding sequence is TGCGCCAGCAGCTCAACAGGTGAAGAGCAGTACTTC. The entire variable domain, with the rest obtained from reference TRBV5-1 and TRBJ2-7, is as follows: KAGVTQTPRYLIKTRGQQVTLSCSPISGHRSVSWYQQTPGQGLQFLFEYFSETQRNKGNFPGRFSGRQFSNSRSEMNVSTLELGDSALYLCASSSTGEEQYFGPGTRLTVT.

This clonotype was counted only a few times. The chain combines TRBV12-3 or TRBV12-4 with TRBJ2-1, with D maybe TRBD1 (6 bases). The CDR3 length is 13 residues. V dropped 8 bases and J dropped 13 bases, with 21 bases sitting between them. CDR3 in amino acids: CASAPGTKAIQFF. CDR3 in DNA: TGTGCCAGCGCCCCTGGGACAAAGGCCATACAGTTCTTC.

The rearrangement uses TRBV11-2 and TRBJ1-2, with D perhaps TRBD1 (5 bases). V lost 0 bases to trimming and J lost 8 bases, with 16 bases between them. CDR1 is SGHAT and CDR2 is FQNNGV in the germline V gene. The CDR3 is made up of 15 amino acids. The CDR3 here is CASSLDPVGGRGYTF. CDR3 nucleotide sequence: TGTGCCAGCAGCTTAGACCCTGTGGGGGGTCGAGGCTACACCTTC.

The chain employs TRBV3-1 and TRBJ2-4; D not certain. The CDR3 has 14 amino acids. Germline-derived CDR1 and CDR2 are LGHDT and YNNKEL (reference sequence). The V and J ends lost 1 base and 7 bases respectively, with 11 bases between them. This CDR3 is CASSQGPTGNIQYF. In nucleotides, the CDR3 is TGTGCCAGCAGCCAAGGACCCACCGGGAACATTCAGTACTTC.

The rearrangement uses TRBV27 and TRBJ1-5, with D unresolved. V dropped 2 bases and J dropped 0 bases, with 8 bases sitting between them. Per germline, CDR1 MNHEY and CDR2 SMNVEV (reference sequence). The CDR3 is 15 amino acids. CDR3 protein: CASSLSTNSNQPQHF. In DNA, the CDR3 is TGTGCCAGCAGTTTAAGCACAAATAGCAATCAGCCCCAGCATTTT.

The chain employs TRBV4-2 and TRBJ2-3; D may match TRBD1 or TRBD2 (5 bases each). This CDR3 is 14 amino acids long. CDR1 is LGHNA, CDR2 YNFKEQ, per germline. The V gene lost 4 bases and the J gene lost 1 base, with 9 bases spanning the gap. The CDR3 loop reads CASSRWDRTDTQYF. The DNA of the CDR3 is TGTGCCAGCAGCCGGTGGGACCGCACAGATACGCAGTATTTT.

In this sample, this clonotype turned up once. The V call is TRBV5-1, the J call TRBJ2-3; 7 bases agree with TRBD2. The CDR3 runs to 19 residues. Trimming at V came to 0 bases and at J to 0 bases, leaving 13 bases not matched to a gene. The germline V gene encodes CDR1 SGHRS and CDR2 YFSETQ. CDR3 coding DNA: TGCGCCAGCAGCTTGGGTCTAGCGGCTAAGGGAACTAGCACAGATACGCAGTATTTT. Amino acid sequence: CASSLGLAAKGTSTDTQYF. Full variable domain (remainder filled in from reference TRBV5-1 and TRBJ2-3): KAGVTQTPRYLIKTRGQQVTLSCSPISGHRSVSWYQQTPGQGLQFLFEYFSETQRNKGNFPGRFSGRQFSNSRSEMNVSTLELGDSALYLCASSLGLAAKGTSTDTQYFGPGTRLTVL.

The table lists this clonotype with a few counts. The V gene is TRBV5-1, the J gene TRBJ2-7, with D tentatively TRBD2 (5 bases). Between the trimmed V and J ends, which lost 0 bases and 3 bases, there was a span of 13 bases. This CDR3 spans 15 amino acids. Germline CDR1 and CDR2: SGHRS and YFSETQ. CDR3 DNA: TGCGCCAGCAGCTTGGTGTTTGGTAGCGACTACGAGCAGTACTTC. It codes for CASSLVFGSDYEQYF.

This clonotype was counted only a few times. This rearrangement joins TRBV27 to TRBJ2-3; 7 positions agree with TRBD2. The germline gives CDR1 MNHEY, CDR2 SMNVEV (reference sequence). Trimming at V came to 5 bases and at J to 0 bases, leaving 5 bases not matched to a gene. The CDR3 sequence is 15 residues long. The CDR3 DNA is TGTGCCAGCAGTATTCTTAGCGGGAGCACAGATACGCAGTATTTT. This encodes CASSILSGSTDTQYF.